These T cell receptor beta chains were read from a single sample in a study of cytomegalovirus exposure and HLA in healthy donors. Repertoires were generated with immunoSEQ multiplex PCR, while TCRdb's copy carries only in-frame clones and drops some. The sample includes over 150,000 clones, around 75% of them seen just once. Source material: PBMCs. The receptors originated from a woman in her forties or fifties in good health and CMV-seropositive. CDR3s include the opening cysteine and the closing phenylalanine or tryptophan. The order of the fields is V gene, CDR3 protein.

V gene: TRBV5-6; CDR3 protein: CASSLKGAILNYGYTF
V gene: TRBV13; CDR3 protein: CASSFGNEQFF
V gene: TRBV7-6; CDR3 protein: CASSLGYQGASGANVLTF
V gene: TRBV4-1; CDR3 protein: CASSLRTSGGDEQFF
V gene: TRBV11-2; CDR3 protein: CASSLPTATNEKLFF
V gene: TRBV5-6; CDR3 protein: CASSLGYRVNRGYGYTF
V gene: TRBV9; CDR3 protein: CASSVGQGLVNTEAFF
V gene: TRBV6-6; CDR3 protein: CASSYGGQTDTQYF
V gene: TRBV2; CDR3 protein: CASGYTGELFF
V gene: TRBV19; CDR3 protein: CASSTGEGLYGYTF
V gene: TRBV29-1; CDR3 protein: CSVTTSGGASILQETQYF
V gene: TRBV5-1; CDR3 protein: CASSFDGRQSGTQYF
V gene: TRBV6-1; CDR3 protein: CASSQTGTASGYTF
V gene: TRBV29-1; CDR3 protein: CSVESGISDGYTF
V gene: TRBV30; CDR3 protein: CAWRARDSDYGYTF
V gene: TRBV7-2; CDR3 protein: CASSLSGETSGRNEQFF
V gene: TRBV7-9; CDR3 protein: CASAGVAGSETQYF
V gene: TRBV21-1; CDR3 protein: CASRGRGGGASYEQYF
V gene: TRBV2; CDR3 protein: CASSDGGANVLTF